The 14 T cell receptor beta chains in this list originate from one sample, sequenced in a study of shared clonotypes between healthy human individuals. Profiled with immunoSEQ multiplex PCR; TCRdb holds only in-frame clones, not every one. Of a few million clones listed, around 90% are singletons. The sequenced material came from naive CD4+ T cells from PBMCs. Described subset: CD45RA+ positively selected. Receptors were obtained from a man in his late teens or twenties in good health. Some clones in this sample may be carry-over from other donors' samples.

The gene calls are TRBV9 and TRBJ1-1; unclear D gene. The CDR3 spans 15 residues. CDR1 and CDR2 from the germline V gene are SGDLS and YYNGEE. V lost 0 bases to trimming and J lost 0 bases, with 9 bases between them. This CDR3 reads CASSVAHSMNTEAFF. Here the CDR3 DNA reads TGTGCCAGCAGCGTAGCGCACAGTATGAACACTGAAGCTTTCTTT.

This clone was picked up one time. Its ends do not fully match the called genes, so a read error is possible. The J gene is TRBJ2-3, the V gene TRBV14; D is ambiguous. CDR3 length: 13 residues. CDR1 and CDR2 from the germline V gene are SGHDN and FVKESK. For the CDR3, the DNA is TGTGCCAGCAGCCGAGAAACCGGGTCCCCAAGGGATTTT. Protein sequence: CASSRETGSPRDF.

V usage is TRBV30 and J usage is TRBJ1-1; no firm D call. Per the germline V gene, CDR1 is GTSNPN and CDR2 is SVGIG (reference sequence). The length of the CDR3 is 10 residues. V was shortened by 5 bases and J by 8 bases, with 9 bases between the two germline ends. The CDR3 region has the DNA TGTGCCTGGGGCCGGGCAGAAGCTTTCTTT. It yields the protein CAWGRAEAFF.

This chain links TRBV9 with TRBJ2-7; weak D call: TRBD2 (6 bases). The germline V and J ends were trimmed by 0 bases and 4 bases, with 17 bases remaining between them. This CDR3 contains 16 residues. Germline CDR1 reads SGDLS; CDR2 reads YYNGEE. CDR3 protein: CASSVVARERGYEQYF. The CDR3 DNA reads as TGTGCCAGCAGCGTAGTTGCTCGGGAGAGAGGATACGAGCAGTACTTC.

The chain links TRBV7-2 to TRBJ2-2, with TRBD2 identical over 14 bases. Germline CDR1 reads SGHTA; CDR2 reads FQGNSA. Trimming took 3 bases from V and 7 from J; bases not matched to a gene: 7. The CDR3 is 17 amino acids. The DNA of the CDR3 is TGTGCCAGCAGCTTCGGACTAGCGGGAGGAGTTGGCGGGGAGCTGTTTTTT. The encoded protein is CASSFGLAGGVGGELFF.

The chain employs TRBV9 and TRBJ2-2; no reliable D call. Looked up from germline, CDR1 is SGDLS and CDR2 is YYNGEE. V shed 3 bases and J shed 4 bases, with 19 bases lying between them. This CDR3 has 17 residues. CDR3 region: CASSAIPNRQLTGELFF. The DNA of the CDR3 is TGTGCCAGCAGCGCAATACCGAACCGACAACTCACCGGGGAGCTGTTTTTT.

The count of this clone is one. This rearrangement joins TRBV28 to TRBJ1-5; the D is unclear. The CDR3 length is 13 residues. Per the germline V gene, CDR1 is MDHEN and CDR2 is SYDVKM. Trimming removed 6 bases from V and 2 bases from J, with 8 bases in between. CDR3 nucleotide sequence: TGTGCCAGCAGCTTCGAACGCAATCAGCCCCAGCATTTT. Its protein is CASSFERNQPQHF.

The chain employs TRBV10-3 and TRBJ2-7; TRBD2 agrees at 7 bases. Trimming cost V 7 bases and J 5 bases; bases outside gene matches: 5. The CDR3 spans 12 residues. Germline lookup yields CDR1 ENHRY and CDR2 SYGVKD. CDR3 loop: CAIKQAGDEQYF. The CDR3 DNA sequence: TGTGCCATCAAGCAGGCGGGGGACGAGCAGTACTTC.

This chain links TRBV6-1 with TRBJ1-2, with a tentative D call TRBD1 (5 bases). Trimming cost V 1 base and J 4 bases, with 13 bases left between them. Germline V gene data show CDR1 as MNHNS and CDR2 as SASEGT. The CDR3 length is 15 residues. The CDR3 is CASSEVQGAGYGYTF. CDR3 bases: TGTGCCAGCAGTGAAGTCCAAGGGGCGGGCTATGGCTACACCTTC.

J is TRBJ1-3 and V is TRBV5-8, with TRBD1 matching over 10 bases. Germline CDR1 SGHTS, CDR2 YDEGEE. Trimming took 4 bases from V and 4 from J; bases not matched to a gene: 5. There are 15 residues in the CDR3. For the CDR3, the DNA is TGTGCCAGCAGCACGGAGACAGGGGGCGGAAACACCATATATTTT. It translates to CASSTETGGGNTIYF.

The gene calls are TRBV2 and TRBJ1-5; D remains unclear. Germline V gene lookup returns CDR1 SNHLY and CDR2 FYNNEI. V lost 3 bases and J lost 4, with 10 bases in between. The CDR3 totals 14 residues. DNA of the CDR3: TGTGCCAGCAGTGACTGGCAGCAAAATCAGCCCCAGCATTTT. Protein product: CASSDWQQNQPQHF.

The rearrangement uses TRBV13 and TRBJ1-5; 9 positions agree with TRBD1. Trimming cost V 5 bases and J 5 bases; bases outside gene matches: 7. This CDR3 region has 15 residues. The V gene's germline CDR1 is PRHDT and CDR2 FYEKMQ (reference sequence). CDR3 in DNA: TGTGCCAGCAGCCGGAAAAGACAGGGGGATCAGCCCCAGCATTTT. This gives the protein CASSRKRQGDQPQHF.

This rearrangement joins TRBV28 to TRBJ2-7, with 9 bases matching TRBD1. CDR3 length: 12 residues. Trimming removed 5 bases from V and 8 bases from J; junction bases left unmatched: 4. Germline V gene sequence: CDR1 MDHEN, CDR2 SYDVKM. CDR3 DNA sequence: TGTGCCAGCAGTGGGGACAGGGTTCAGCAGTACTTC. Translation gives CASSGDRVQQYF.

Details on this clone: Within the sample, other DNA sequences also encode this same CDR3. The gene calls are TRBV11-3 and TRBJ2-7; D could derive from TRBD1 or TRBD2 (5 bases each). The CDR3 is made up of 14 amino acids. Germline V CDR1 and CDR2: SGHNT, YENEEA. Trimming pared 8 bases from V and 5 bases from J, leaving 19 bases between. The CDR3 nucleotides read TGTGCCAGCTCCCCTCACGTTCGAGGGGACGAGCAGTACTTC. Its protein product is CASSPHVRGDEQYF.